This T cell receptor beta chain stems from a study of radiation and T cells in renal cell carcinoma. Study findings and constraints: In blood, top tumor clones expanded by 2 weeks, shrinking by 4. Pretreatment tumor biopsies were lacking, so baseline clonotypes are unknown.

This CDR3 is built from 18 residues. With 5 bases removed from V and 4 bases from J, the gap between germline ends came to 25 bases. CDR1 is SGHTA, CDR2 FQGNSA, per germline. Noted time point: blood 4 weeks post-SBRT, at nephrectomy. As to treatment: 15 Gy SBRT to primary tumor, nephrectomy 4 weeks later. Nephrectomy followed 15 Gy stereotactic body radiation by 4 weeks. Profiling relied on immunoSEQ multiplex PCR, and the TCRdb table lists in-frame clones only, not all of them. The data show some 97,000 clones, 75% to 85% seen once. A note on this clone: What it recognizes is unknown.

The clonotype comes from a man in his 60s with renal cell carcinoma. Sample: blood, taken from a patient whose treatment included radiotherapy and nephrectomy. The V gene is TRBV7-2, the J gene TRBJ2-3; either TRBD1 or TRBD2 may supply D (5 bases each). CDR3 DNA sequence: TGTGCCAGCAGCGCCCCCGGTTGGGGAGCACGGGGCGCAGATACGCAGTATTTT. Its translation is CASSAPGWGARGADTQYF.